This T cell receptor beta chain was retrieved from a study of cytomegalovirus exposure and HLA in healthy donors. The study, taken as a whole, reports: Earlier analysis looked at TCR beta V segments, and most were productive about 87% or about 30% of the time.

A remark on this clone: The antigen remains unidentified.

PCR employed 60 Vbeta and 13 Jbeta primers. Profiling relied on immunoSEQ multiplex PCR, and the TCRdb table lists in-frame clones only, not all of them. The top ten hold 1.6% of the sample, which has 150,000 to 200,000 clones, roughly 80% seen once. Sequenced: PBMCs. This receptor was taken from a woman between 50 and 59 years old in good health and CMV-seronegative.

CDR3 sequence (DNA): TGTGCCAGCAGCCAAGAACAGGGGGAGGAATATGGCTACACCTTC. This translates into CASSQEQGEEYGYTF. The chain couples TRBV4-2 to TRBJ1-2; 8 bases align to TRBD1. The CDR3 covers 15 residues. The germline CDR1 and CDR2 sequences are LGHNA and YNFKEQ. The ends lost 0 bases at V and 5 bases at J; junction bases unmatched: 5.